This is a list of T cell receptor beta chains from one sample in a study of CD8+ T cells in alopecia areata. Sequenced by immunoSEQ multiplex PCR; TCRdb stores in-frame clones only, minus some. The sample has approximately 200,000 clones; 45% to 65% are singletons. Sequencing used CD4+ T cells sorted from blood, obtained at week 4, from a patient treated with tofacitinib. The source is a human donor with alopecia areata. The CDR3 runs from the conserved cysteine through the conserved F or W.

v_gene: TRBV10-3
j_gene: TRBJ2-7
CDR3aa: CAISTNVYEQYF

v_gene: TRBV27
j_gene: TRBJ2-6
CDR3aa: CASSFDGRYSGANVLTF

v_gene: TRBV29-1
j_gene: TRBJ1-1
CDR3aa: CSVAGTGDTEAFF

v_gene: TRBV6-6
j_gene: TRBJ1-2
CDR3aa: CASTERDRKGNGYTF

v_gene: TRBV11-1
j_gene: TRBJ2-3
CDR3aa: CASTMTSLTDTQYF

v_gene: TRBV4-2
j_gene: TRBJ2-1
CDR3aa: CASSQVWGARNEQFF

v_gene: TRBV5-6
j_gene: TRBJ2-7
CDR3aa: CATAPGPGEQYF

v_gene: TRBV7-2
j_gene: TRBJ2-6
CDR3aa: CASSQAPPGQGANVLTF

v_gene: TRBV29-1
j_gene: TRBJ1-6
CDR3aa: CSVKGGDSPLHF

v_gene: TRBV5-4
j_gene: TRBJ2-3
CDR3aa: CASSLVGLRHDTQYF

v_gene: TRBV2
j_gene: TRBJ2-5
CDR3aa: CASRGPAQETQYF

v_gene: TRBV29-1
j_gene: TRBJ2-3
CDR3aa: CSVEGGQGPDTQYF

v_gene: TRBV6-1
j_gene: TRBJ1-2
CDR3aa: CASSESRQGPGYTF

v_gene: TRBV5-1
j_gene: TRBJ1-1
CDR3aa: CASSYTGAAEAFF

v_gene: TRBV6-6
j_gene: TRBJ1-6
CDR3aa: CASRYTDRGQNSPLHF

v_gene: TRBV20-1
j_gene: TRBJ2-7
CDR3aa: CSGGDSYEQYF

v_gene: TRBV7-9
j_gene: TRBJ2-1
CDR3aa: CASTKQDGQNYNEQFF

v_gene: TRBV30
j_gene: TRBJ2-1
CDR3aa: CAWSVGGRGNEQFF

v_gene: TRBV7-2
j_gene: TRBJ1-1
CDR3aa: CASRQGGTNTEAFF

v_gene: TRBV2
j_gene: TRBJ1-4
CDR3aa: CASRAGRSNEKLFF

v_gene: TRBV29-1
j_gene: TRBJ1-5
CDR3aa: CSVADSGDQPQHF

v_gene: TRBV30
j_gene: TRBJ1-4
CDR3aa: CAWSMTSLGEKLFF

v_gene: TRBV29-1
j_gene: TRBJ1-2
CDR3aa: CSVAGQGESGYTF

v_gene: TRBV7-9
j_gene: TRBJ1-1
CDR3aa: CASSGRDTSNTEAFF